Listed below are T cell receptor beta chains from one sample, sequenced in a study of shared clonotypes between healthy human individuals. Measured with immunoSEQ multiplex PCR; TCRdb has only the in-frame clones, and not every one. Among roughly 700,000 clones listed, less than 85% were seen once. Sequences were obtained from memory CD4+ T cells sorted from blood. These receptors all stem from a woman aged 30 to 39 in good health. Each CDR3 is given with its conserved first and last residue. The D gene is left open where the match is weak. Not all rows give a size; the values are once, few, many and, for expanded clones, a class.

v_gene	d_gene	j_gene	abundance	CDR3aa	CDR3nt
TRBV30	TRBD2	TRBJ2-7	NA	CAWSPSGSWINEQYF	TGTGCCTGGAGTCCTAGCGGGAGCTGGATCAACGAGCAGTACTTC
TRBV5-5	NA	TRBJ2-7	NA	CASSLTSSYEQYF	TGTGCCAGCAGCTTGACTTCGAGCTACGAGCAGTACTTC
TRBV28	NA	TRBJ1-5	once	CASSRDIRPNSNQPQHF	TGTGCCAGCAGTCGGGACATCCGCCCTAATAGCAATCAGCCCCAGCATTTT
TRBV5-4	NA	TRBJ1-2	NA	CASSRSGGIGYTF	TGTGCCAGCAGCCGTTCGGGGGGCATCGGCTACACCTTC
TRBV6-5	NA	TRBJ2-1	NA	CASSYFSREEQFF	TGTGCCAGCAGTTACTTTAGTCGGGAAGAGCAGTTCTTC
TRBV6-6	NA	TRBJ2-2	NA	CASMGRRDTGELFF	TGTGCCAGCATGGGGCGTAGGGACACCGGGGAGCTGTTTTTT
TRBV5-6	TRBD1	TRBJ1-3	NA	CASSPDRGSSGNTIYF	TGTGCCAGCAGTCCAGACAGGGGAAGCTCTGGAAACACCATATATTTT
TRBV28	NA	TRBJ1-2	NA	CASSPGVGRGYTF	TGTGCCAGCAGTCCAGGGGTGGGTAGGGGCTACACCTTC
TRBV20-1	NA	TRBJ1-6	NA	CSIEGYSPLHF	TGCAGTATCGAGGGGTATTCACCCCTCCACTTT
TRBV5-1	NA	TRBJ2-7	NA	CASSLEGGNYEQYF	TGCGCCAGCAGCTTGGAGGGCGGGAACTACGAGCAGTACTTC
TRBV19	TRBD2	TRBJ2-7	few	CASSMFAGGSSEQYF	TGTGCCAGTAGTATGTTTGCGGGAGGATCCTCCGAGCAGTACTTC
TRBV5-8	NA	TRBJ2-5	once	CASSFQANQETQYF	TGTGCCAGCAGCTTCCAGGCCAACCAAGAGACCCAGTACTTC
TRBV19	TRBD1	TRBJ2-7	once	CASSPGRGPSYEQYF	TGTGCCAGTAGTCCTGGCAGGGGGCCATCCTACGAGCAGTACTTC
TRBV10-1	NA	TRBJ2-3	few	CASSDYGYPIRADTQYF	TGCGCCAGCAGTGATTACGGTTACCCCATCCGGGCAGATACGCAGTATTTT
TRBV18	NA	TRBJ1-2	NA	CASSPETGLGNGYTF	TGTGCCAGCTCACCCGAAACAGGTCTTGGGAATGGCTACACCTTC
TRBV28	TRBD1	TRBJ1-2	NA	CASGQGGLYGYTF	TGTGCCAGCGGTCAGGGGGGCCTCTATGGCTACACCTTC
TRBV9	NA	TRBJ2-1	NA	CASSPDEAQTGADEQFF	TGTGCCAGCAGCCCTGACGAAGCACAGACGGGGGCGGATGAGCAGTTCTTC
TRBV27	TRBD1	TRBJ1-4	NA	CASSADRGLNEKLFF	TGTGCCAGCAGTGCGGACAGGGGGCTTAATGAAAAACTGTTTTTT
TRBV6-1	NA	TRBJ2-7	NA	CASTRKGHHYEQYF	TGTGCCAGCACCCGGAAGGGACACCATTACGAGCAGTACTTC
TRBV4-2	TRBD2	TRBJ2-2	many	CASSQGRGGRARNGELFF	TGTGCCAGCAGCCAAGGACGTGGCGGGAGGGCCAGGAACGGGGAGCTGTTTTTT
TRBV29-1	NA	TRBJ1-2	few	CSVERLSYGYTF	TGCAGCGTTGAAAGGTTGTCCTATGGCTACACCTTC
TRBV27	TRBD2	TRBJ2-5	NA	CASSLRLASQETQYF	TGTGCCAGCAGTTTAAGACTAGCTTCGCAGGAGACCCAGTACTTC
TRBV19	NA	TRBJ1-5	few	CASSDPASNQPQHF	TGTGCCAGTAGTGACCCCGCTAGCAATCAGCCCCAGCATTTT
TRBV7-2	NA	TRBJ2-1	NA	CASSLSSQTVGNEQFF	TGTGCCAGCAGCTTGTCCTCCCAAACCGTTGGGAATGAGCAGTTCTTC
TRBV4-1	NA	TRBJ2-7	few	CASSHGVSYEQYF	TGCGCCAGCAGCCATGGAGTATCCTACGAGCAGTACTTC
TRBV7-8	NA	TRBJ1-5	NA	CASSLRVLQPQHF	TGTGCCAGCAGCCTTCGAGTCCTTCAGCCCCAGCATTTT
TRBV29-1	NA	TRBJ2-2	NA	CSVQGGPNTGELFF	TGCAGCGTCCAGGGGGGCCCGAACACCGGGGAGCTGTTTTTT
TRBV19	NA	TRBJ1-2	NA	CASSPVGLNYGYTF	TGTGCCAGTAGTCCCGTCGGGCTGAACTATGGCTACACCTTC
TRBV11-2	TRBD2	TRBJ2-2	NA	CASSLVNSGGNTGELFF	TGTGCCAGCAGCTTAGTGAACAGCGGGGGGAACACCGGGGAGCTGTTTTTT
TRBV29-1	TRBD2	TRBJ2-7	few	CSVGSGGDEQYF	TGCAGCGTTGGGAGCGGGGGGGACGAGCAGTACTTC
TRBV7-3	TRBD1	TRBJ2-2	NA	CASSSGGTGELFF	TGTGCCAGCAGCTCAGGGGGCACCGGGGAGCTGTTTTTT
TRBV4-1	TRBD2	TRBJ2-1	NA	CASSPEGASGKNEQFF	TGCGCCAGCAGCCCTGAGGGGGCTAGCGGGAAAAATGAGCAGTTCTTC
TRBV28	NA	TRBJ1-6	NA	CASSAQDSPLHF	TGTGCCAGCAGTGCTCAAGATTCACCCCTCCACTTT
TRBV27	NA	TRBJ1-5	few	CASSTDRFNQPQHF	TGTGCCAGCAGTACCGACAGATTCAATCAGCCCCAGCATTTT
TRBV4-2	NA	TRBJ2-5	many	CASSQELGEGPQETQYF	TGTGCCAGCAGCCAAGAATTGGGAGAGGGGCCCCAAGAGACCCAGTACTTC
TRBV7-2	TRBD2	TRBJ2-1	few	CASSSIALAGPNNEQFF	TGTGCCAGCAGCTCCATCGCACTAGCGGGGCCCAACAATGAGCAGTTCTTC
TRBV11-2	NA	TRBJ2-2	once	CASSLIGDTGELFF	TGTGCCAGCAGCTTAATCGGAGACACCGGGGAGCTGTTTTTT
TRBV5-1	TRBD2	TRBJ2-1	NA	CASSPTSGNHNEQFF	TGCGCCAGCAGCCCGACTAGCGGGAACCACAATGAGCAGTTCTTC
TRBV6-9	NA	TRBJ2-7	NA	CASSYSGTGLREGLESYEQYF	TGTGCCAGCAGTTATTCCGGGACAGGTCTGCGGGAGGGCCTCGAATCCTACGAGCAGTACTTC
TRBV5-1	NA	TRBJ2-4	few	CASRMNLGSSGDIQYF	TGCGCCAGCAGAATGAATCTGGGGTCTTCGGGGGACATTCAGTACTTC
TRBV15	NA	TRBJ2-1	few	CATSRVGKTEQFF	TGTGCCACCAGCAGAGTAGGCAAGACTGAGCAGTTCTTC
TRBV7-8	NA	TRBJ1-5	NA	CASSPSGRAGNQPQHF	TGTGCCAGCAGTCCTAGCGGCAGGGCGGGCAATCAGCCCCAGCATTTT
TRBV28	NA	TRBJ2-5	NA	CASSPSAARETQYF	TGTGCCAGCAGCCCCTCGGCGGCCAGGGAGACCCAGTACTTC
TRBV6-6	TRBD1	TRBJ2-1	NA	CASRGDSNEQFF	TGTGCCAGCAGGGGGGACAGTAATGAGCAGTTCTTC
TRBV5-4	NA	TRBJ1-3	NA	CASSPRGWNTIYF	TGTGCCAGCAGCCCGAGGGGGTGGAACACCATATATTTT
TRBV19	NA	TRBJ1-1	NA	CASNSLGLTEAFF	TGTGCCAGTAACTCACTTGGGCTGACTGAAGCTTTCTTT
TRBV6-5	TRBD2	TRBJ2-7	NA	CASRVAGGPYEQYF	TGTGCCAGCAGGGTAGCGGGAGGGCCCTACGAGCAGTACTTC
TRBV2	NA	TRBJ2-2	NA	CASSEFQNTGELFF	TGTGCCAGCAGTGAATTCCAGAACACCGGGGAGCTGTTTTTT
TRBV6-5	NA	TRBJ1-2	NA	CASTLKRRGHYGYTF	TGTGCCAGCACCTTAAAACGCCGGGGCCATTATGGCTACACCTTC